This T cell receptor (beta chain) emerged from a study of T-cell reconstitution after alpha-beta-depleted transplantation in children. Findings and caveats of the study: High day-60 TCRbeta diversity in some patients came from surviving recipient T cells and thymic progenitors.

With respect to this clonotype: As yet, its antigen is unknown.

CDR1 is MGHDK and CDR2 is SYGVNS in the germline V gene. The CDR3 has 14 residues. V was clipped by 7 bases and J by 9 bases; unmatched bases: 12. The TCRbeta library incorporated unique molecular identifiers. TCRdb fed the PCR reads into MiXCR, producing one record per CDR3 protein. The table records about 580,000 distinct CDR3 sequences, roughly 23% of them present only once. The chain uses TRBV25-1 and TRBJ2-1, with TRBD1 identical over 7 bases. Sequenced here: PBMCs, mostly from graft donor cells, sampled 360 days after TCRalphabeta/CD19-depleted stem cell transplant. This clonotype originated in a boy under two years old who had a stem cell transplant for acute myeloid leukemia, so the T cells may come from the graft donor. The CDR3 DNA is TGTGCCAGCATGGCGACAGGGAAGATTGTTGAGCAGTTCTTC. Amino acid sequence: CASMATGKIVEQFF.